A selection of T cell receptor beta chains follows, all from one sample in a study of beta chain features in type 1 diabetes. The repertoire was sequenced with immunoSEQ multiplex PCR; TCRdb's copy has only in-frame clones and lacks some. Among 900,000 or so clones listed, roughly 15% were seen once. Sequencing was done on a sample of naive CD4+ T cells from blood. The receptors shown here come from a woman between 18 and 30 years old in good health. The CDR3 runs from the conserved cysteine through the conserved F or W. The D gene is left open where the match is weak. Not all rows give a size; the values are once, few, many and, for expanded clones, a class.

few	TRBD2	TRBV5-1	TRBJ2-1	TGCGCCAGCACCGGACTAGCGGGAGTTAGTGAGCAGTTCTTC	CASTGLAGVSEQFF
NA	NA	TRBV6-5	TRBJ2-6	TGTGCCAGCAGTTCGGGGTTCTCTGGGGCCAACGTCCTGACTTTC	CASSSGFSGANVLTF
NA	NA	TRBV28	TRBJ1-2	TGTGCCAGCAGGGGTAACTATGGCTACACCTTC	CASRGNYGYTF
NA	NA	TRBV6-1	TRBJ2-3	TGTGCCAGCAGTGATAATCTGGGAACAGGGCACCCGCAGTATTTT	CASSDNLGTGHPQYF
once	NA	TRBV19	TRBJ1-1	TGTGCCAGTAGTATATCCAGGTCGAACACTGAAGCTTTCTTT	CASSISRSNTEAFF
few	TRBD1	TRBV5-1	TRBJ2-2	TGCGCCAGCAGCAGCCGGGACAGGGGTGGAACCGGGGAGCTGTTTTTT	CASSSRDRGGTGELFF
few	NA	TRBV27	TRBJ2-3	TGTGCCAGCAGCACCCAGGCTAGCACAGATACGCAGTATTTT	CASSTQASTDTQYF
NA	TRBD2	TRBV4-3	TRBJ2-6	TGCGCCAGCAGCCCAGCGGGGGGAACCTCTGGGGCCAACGTCCTGGCTTTC	CASSPAGGTSGANVLAF
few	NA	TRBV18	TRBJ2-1	TGTGCCAGCTCACCCTCCTATGCAGGGTCCTACAATGAGCAGTTCTTC	CASSPSYAGSYNEQFF
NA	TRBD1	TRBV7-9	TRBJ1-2	TGTGCCAGCAAGCAGACAGGGCCTAACTATGGCTACACCTTC	CASKQTGPNYGYTF
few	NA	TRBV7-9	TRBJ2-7	TGTGCCAGCACCTCGACAGGCGGAGGAACCTACGAGCAGTACTTC	CASTSTGGGTYEQYF
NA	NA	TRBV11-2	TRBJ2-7	TGTGCCAGCAGCTTAGACGTGTTGGGCGAGCAGTACTTC	CASSLDVLGEQYF
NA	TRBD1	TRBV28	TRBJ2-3	TGTGCCAGCAGTTTCCGGGACAGGGCTACAGATACGCAGTATTTT	CASSFRDRATDTQYF
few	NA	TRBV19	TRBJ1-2	TGTGCCAGTAGAGGGACACAGGACGGCTATGGCTACACCTTC	CASRGTQDGYGYTF
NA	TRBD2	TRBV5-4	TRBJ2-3	TGTGCCAGCAGCTTCAAACTAGCGGGAGTTGCAGATACGCAGTATTTT	CASSFKLAGVADTQYF
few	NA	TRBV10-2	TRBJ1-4	TGCGCCAGCAGTGAGCGAAGGACTAATGAAAAACTGTTTTTT	CASSERRTNEKLFF
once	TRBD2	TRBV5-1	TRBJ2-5	TGCGCCAGCAGCTTGGTCCCAGCGGGAGGACAAGAGACCCAGTACTTC	CASSLVPAGGQETQYF
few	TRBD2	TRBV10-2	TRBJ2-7	TGCGCCAGCAATGGACTAGCGGCCTCCTACGAGCAGTACTTC	CASNGLAASYEQYF
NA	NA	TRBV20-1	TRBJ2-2	TGCAGTGCTCGTTCAGCCGGGGAGCTGTTTTTT	CSARSAGELFF
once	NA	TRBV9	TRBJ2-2	TGTGCCAGCAGCGTAGCCCCCAACACCGGGGAGCTGTTTTTT	CASSVAPNTGELFF
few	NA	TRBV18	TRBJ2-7	TGTGCCAGCTCGCAGGCGGACAGCTACGAGCAGTACTTC	CASSQADSYEQYF
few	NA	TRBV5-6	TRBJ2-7	TGTGCCAGCAGCCCGGCGGTAGTCCTCTCCTACGAGCAGTACTTC	CASSPAVVLSYEQYF
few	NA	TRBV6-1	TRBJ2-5	TGTGCCAGCAGTGACCAGGGCGCCGAGACCCAGTACTTC	CASSDQGAETQYF
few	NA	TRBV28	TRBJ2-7	TGTGCCAGCACTGACCCGGGGCACGAGCAGTACTTC	CASTDPGHEQYF
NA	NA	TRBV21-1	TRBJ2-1	TGTGCCAGCAGCAGTGTTTCCGGGTGGCCTCCCCAGTACAATGAGCAGTTCTTC	CASSSVSGWPPQYNEQFF
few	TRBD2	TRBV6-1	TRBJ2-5	TGTGCCAGCAGTGTAGCGGGAGAAGAGACCCAGTACTTC	CASSVAGEETQYF
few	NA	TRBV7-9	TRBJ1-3	TGTGCCAGCAGCTTAGGAGTCAACGGCCCTGGAAACACCATATATTTT	CASSLGVNGPGNTIYF
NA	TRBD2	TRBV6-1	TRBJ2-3	TGTGCCAGCAGTGAAGGAGGAGGGAGGGCCCGAGATACGCAGTATTTT	CASSEGGGRARDTQYF